The 19 T cell receptor beta chains below come from one sample, sequenced in a study of tumor and adjacent non-tumor tissue in lung cancer. No cell sorting was done before RNA was extracted from the tissue. TCRbeta libraries were built with three rounds of nested PCR, modified from ARM-PCR. MiXCR was run by TCRdb on the multiplex PCR reads, yielding one entry per CDR3 protein. This sample has roughly 67,000 distinct CDR3 sequences, with roughly 60% found just once. Material: lung tumor tissue. All receptors come from a man aged 45-65 years with non-small cell lung cancer.

This clonotype was counted a single time. A much larger clone lies a single base off, so this may be a read error. The V call is TRBV7-8, the J call TRBJ2-7; perhaps TRBD1 as D (6 bases). Germline V gene lookup returns CDR1 SGHVS and CDR2 FQNEAQ. The length of the CDR3 is 14 residues. For the CDR3, the DNA is TGTGTCAGCAGCTGGACAGAGGGGCCCTACGAGCAGTACTTC. Residues: CVSSWTEGPYEQYF.

The chain uses TRBV6-6 and TRBJ2-7, with D uncertain. The length of the CDR3 is 13 residues. Between the trimmed V and J ends, which lost 9 bases and 0 bases, there was a span of 12 bases. CDR1 and CDR2 (germline): MNHNY, SVGAGI (reference sequence). The CDR3 sequence: CASRAVSSYEQYF. The CDR3 DNA is TGTGCCAGTCGGGCAGTGAGCTCCTACGAGCAGTACTTC.

Of note for this clonotype: A much larger clone sits a single nucleotide away, making a read error possible. This likely comes from a read error, as the CDR3 has no conserved phenylalanine or tryptophan at its end. The chain is built from TRBV5-1 and TRBJ2-1; 8 bases agree with TRBD2. Trimming at V came to 4 bases and at J to 5 bases, leaving 8 bases not matched to a gene. The CDR3 loop spans 15 amino acids. Germline V gene lookup returns CDR1 SGHRS and CDR2 YFSETQ. In DNA form, the CDR3 reads TGCGCCAGCAGCCTAGAAGCGGGGGCCCACAATGAGCAGTTCTCC. The encoded protein is CASSLEAGAHNEQFS.

About this clonotype itself: A much larger clone is a single base away; this may be a read error. The gene calls are TRBV29-1 and TRBJ1-3; 7 nucleotides line up with TRBD1. This CDR3 spans 15 amino acids. The V gene end was trimmed by 6 bases and the J gene end by 3 bases; junction bases not matched to a gene: 11. CDR1 is SQVTM and CDR2 is ANQGSEA in the germline V gene. CDR3 nucleotides: TGCAGCGTCGAGTTGGTCTACAGGGGTGGAAACACCATATATTTT. Translated: CSVELVYRGGNTIYF.

Worth noting for this clonotype: At one boundary the junction diverges from the germline segment, which might be a read error. The chain uses TRBV12-3 or TRBV12-4 and TRBJ1-6; D call uncertain. CDR3 size: 15 residues. CDR3 residues: CASSPSEVGNSPLHF. CDR3 in DNA: TGTGCCAGCAGTCCGAGCGAGGTGGGAAATTCGCCCCTCCACTTT.

This clonotype was detected only once. The V call is TRBV10-2, the J call TRBJ1-1; tentative D call: TRBD1 (5 bases). V was clipped by 9 bases and J by 4 bases, with 15 bases between them. The CDR3 contains 13 residues. The germline V gene has CDR1 WSHSY and CDR2 SAAADI. The CDR3 coding sequence is TGCGCCAGGAGTAAGGGGATACGCACTGAAGCTTTCTTT. This sequence encodes CARSKGIRTEAFF.

About this clonotype: A single base separates this from a much larger clone, so it may be a read error. Since the CDR3 does not end with the conserved phenylalanine or tryptophan, this likely comes from a read error. The chain recombines TRBV6-5 with TRBJ1-2; possible D gene TRBD1, 6 bases. Trimming cost V 2 bases and J 6 bases, with 16 bases left between them. The V gene's germline CDR1 is MNHEY and CDR2 SVGAGI. The CDR3 spans 15 residues. The CDR3 sequence: CASSYGASGTHGYTL. The CDR3 bases are TGTGCCAGCAGTTACGGAGCCTCCGGGACACATGGCTACACCCTC.

The chain carries TRBV5-8 and TRBJ2-7; D gene unclear. V lost 4 bases, J lost 2 bases, and 10 bases lay in between. CDR3 length: 13 amino acids. Germline V gene sequence: CDR1 SGHTS, CDR2 YDEGEE. The CDR3 sequence: CASSTISPYEQYF. The DNA of the CDR3 is TGTGCCAGCAGCACCATTAGCCCCTACGAGCAGTACTTC.

The chain recombines TRBV28 with TRBJ2-7; D uncertain. Between the trimmed V and J ends, which lost 8 bases and 4 bases, there was a span of 9 bases. From germline, CDR1 is MDHEN and CDR2 SYDVKM. The CDR3 sequence is 11 residues long. The CDR3 sequence: CASYRVYEQYF. The CDR3 DNA reads TGTGCCAGCTACCGTGTTTACGAGCAGTACTTC.

A single count supports this clonotype. Germline is not matched at one junction end, which may reflect a read error. The chain joins TRBV5-1 to TRBJ2-1, with TRBD1 matching over 9 bases. The CDR3 is 16 amino acids. CDR1 and CDR2 (germline): SGHRS, YFSETQ. CDR3 sequence reads: CVSSLEQGARASEQFF. The CDR3 DNA follows: TGCGTCAGCAGCTTGGAACAGGGGGCGAGAGCCAGTGAGCAGTTCTTC.

With respect to this clonotype: One end of the junction is discordant with germline, which a read error may explain. The J gene is TRBJ2-2, the V gene TRBV24-1; 8 bases align to TRBD1. This CDR3 has 17 residues. Germline CDR1 is KGHDR and CDR2 is SFDVKD. The CDR3 DNA follows: TGTGCCACCAGTGATTTGACGACAGGGGTTGACACAGGGGGGCTGTTTTTT. Translated: CATSDLTTGVDTGGLFF.

By its share, this clonotype is large (0.1 to 1%). The chain recombines TRBV10-1 with TRBJ2-3, with D tentatively TRBD1 (6 bases). The V end was cut by 3 bases, the J end by 3 bases, with 13 bases between. This CDR3 is 15 amino acids long. The germline CDR1 and CDR2 sequences are WNHNN and SYGVQD (reference sequence). The CDR3 nucleotides read TGCGCCAGCAGTGATGGGACAACCAGTACAGATACGCAGTATTTT. Amino acid sequence: CASSDGTTSTDTQYF.

The V and J genes are TRBV14 and TRBJ2-7, with D perhaps matching TRBD2 (6 bases). Germline CDR1 is SGHDN and CDR2 is FVKESK. The CDR3 is made up of 15 amino acids. The V gene lost 0 bases and the J gene lost 1 base, with 10 bases spanning the gap. Here the CDR3 reads CASSQDRRGSYEQYF. CDR3 DNA sequence: TGTGCCAGCAGCCAAGACCGGAGGGGTTCCTACGAGCAGTACTTC.

In the case of this clonotype: The junction departs from germline at one end; a sequencing error may be responsible. The V call is TRBV5-6, the J call TRBJ2-7; 8 nucleotides agree with TRBD1. In germline, CDR1 is SGHDT, CDR2 YYEEEE. CDR3 length: 15 residues. CDR3: CARSWTGTGSYEQYF. The CDR3, as DNA: TGTGCCAGGAGCTGGACCGGGACAGGATCCTACGAGCAGTACTTC.

This clonotype has at least ten counts. This rearrangement joins TRBV28 to TRBJ1-5; unclear D gene. V lost 6 bases and J 0 bases, leaving 6 bases between the germline ends. The CDR3 loop spans 13 amino acids. Looked up from germline, CDR1 is MDHEN and CDR2 is SYDVKM. CDR3 region: CASRRDSNQPQHF. The CDR3, as DNA: TGTGCCAGCAGAAGGGATAGCAATCAGCCCCAGCATTTT.

In the case of this clonotype: This sequence may be a read error, since a much larger clone differs from it by one base. V is TRBV5-5 and J is TRBJ1-1, with unresolved D. Looked up from germline, CDR1 is SGHKS and CDR2 is YYEKEE (reference sequence). The CDR3 runs 16 residues. As DNA, the CDR3 is TGTGTCAGCAGCGAGGATCTAGGGAAGGGGAACACTGAAGCTTTCTTT. Translated, it gives CVSSEDLGKGNTEAFF.

Note on this clonotype: No conserved phenylalanine or tryptophan is present at the end of the CDR3, so a read error is the likely explanation. This chain connects TRBV7-8 to TRBJ2-3; tentatively, D is TRBD1 (6 bases). The V end lost 2 bases, the J end lost 0 bases, and 15 bases lay between the germline ends. This CDR3 has 17 amino acids. From germline, CDR1 is SGHVS and CDR2 FQNEAQ. DNA for the CDR3: TGTGCCAGCAGCTTATACCCCGGGACAAAAAGCACAGATACGCAGTATGTC. The encoded protein is CASSLYPGTKSTDTQYV.

As regards this clonotype: A much more abundant neighbour one base away suggests this may be a read error. This chain uses TRBV6-6 with TRBJ2-7; perhaps TRBD1 as D (6 bases). This CDR3 contains 16 residues. Germline V gene lookup returns CDR1 MNHNY and CDR2 SVGAGI (reference sequence). The chain's CDR3 is CASNYSGSGTQYEQYF. Here the CDR3 DNA reads TGTGCCAGCAATTACTCGGGTTCCGGGACACAGTACGAGCAGTACTTC.

On this clonotype itself: This sequence may be a read error, since a much larger clone differs from it by one base. The chain carries TRBV5-4 and TRBJ2-2; 8 nucleotides agree with TRBD2. Germline-derived CDR1 and CDR2 are SGHNT and YYREEE (reference sequence). CDR3 length: 17 residues. CDR3 sequence reads: CASSWGGLAGNTGELSF. The CDR3 DNA sequence: TGTGCCAGCAGCTGGGGGGGTTTAGCGGGAAACACCGGGGAGCTGTCTTTT.